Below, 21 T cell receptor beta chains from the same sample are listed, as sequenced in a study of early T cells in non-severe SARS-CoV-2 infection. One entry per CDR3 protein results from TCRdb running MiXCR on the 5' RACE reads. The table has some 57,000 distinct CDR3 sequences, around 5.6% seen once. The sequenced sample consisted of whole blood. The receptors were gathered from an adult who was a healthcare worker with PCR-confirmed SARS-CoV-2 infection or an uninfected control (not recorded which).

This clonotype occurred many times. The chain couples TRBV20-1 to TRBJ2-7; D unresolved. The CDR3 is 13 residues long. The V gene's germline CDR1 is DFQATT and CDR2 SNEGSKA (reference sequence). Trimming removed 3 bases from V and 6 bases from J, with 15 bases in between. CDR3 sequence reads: CSASPREAGEQYF. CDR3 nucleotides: TGCAGTGCTAGCCCAAGAGAAGCTGGCGAGCAGTACTTC.

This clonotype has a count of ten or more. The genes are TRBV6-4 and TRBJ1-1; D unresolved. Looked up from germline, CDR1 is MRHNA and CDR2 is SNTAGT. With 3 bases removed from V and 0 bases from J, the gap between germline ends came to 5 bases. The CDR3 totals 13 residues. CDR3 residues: CASSETMNTEAFF. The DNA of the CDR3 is TGTGCCAGCAGTGAGACCATGAACACTGAAGCTTTCTTT.

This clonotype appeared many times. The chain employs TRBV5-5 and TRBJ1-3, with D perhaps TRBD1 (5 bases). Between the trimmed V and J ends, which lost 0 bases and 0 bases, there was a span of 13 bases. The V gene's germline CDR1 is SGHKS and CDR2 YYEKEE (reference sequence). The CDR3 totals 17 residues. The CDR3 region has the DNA TGTGCCAGCAGCTTGGCCGGAGGACACAACTCTGGAAACACCATATATTTT. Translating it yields CASSLAGGHNSGNTIYF.

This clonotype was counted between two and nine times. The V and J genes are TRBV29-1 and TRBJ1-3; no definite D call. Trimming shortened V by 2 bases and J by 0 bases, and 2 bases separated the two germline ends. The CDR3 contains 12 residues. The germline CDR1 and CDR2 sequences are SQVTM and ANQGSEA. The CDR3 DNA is TGCAGCGTTGAACCCTCTGGAAACACCATATATTTT. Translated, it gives CSVEPSGNTIYF.

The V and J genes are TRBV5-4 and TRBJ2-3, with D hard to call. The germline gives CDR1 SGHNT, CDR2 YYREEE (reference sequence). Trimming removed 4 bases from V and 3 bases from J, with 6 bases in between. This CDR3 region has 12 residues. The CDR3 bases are TGTGCCAGCAGCCCGTGGACAGATACGCAGTATTTT. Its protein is CASSPWTDTQYF.

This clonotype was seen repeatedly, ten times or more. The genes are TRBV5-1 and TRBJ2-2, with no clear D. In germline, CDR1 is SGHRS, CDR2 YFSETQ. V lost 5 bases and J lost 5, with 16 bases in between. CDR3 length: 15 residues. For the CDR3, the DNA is TGCGCCAGCAGTCTAGGAACGGCCGTGACCGGGGAGCTGTTTTTT. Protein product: CASSLGTAVTGELFF.

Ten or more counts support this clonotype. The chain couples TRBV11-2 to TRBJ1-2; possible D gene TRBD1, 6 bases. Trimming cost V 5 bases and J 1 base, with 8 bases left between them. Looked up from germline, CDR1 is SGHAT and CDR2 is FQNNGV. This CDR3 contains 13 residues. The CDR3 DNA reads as TGTGCCAGCAGCCAGGACAGTAACTATGGCTACACCTTC. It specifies CASSQDSNYGYTF. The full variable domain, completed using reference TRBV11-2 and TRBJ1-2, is EAGVAQSPRYKIIEKRQSVAFWCNPISGHATLYWYQQILGQGPKLLIQFQNNGVVDDSQLPKDRFSAERLKGVDSTLKIQPAKLEDSAVYLCASSQDSNYGYTFGSGTRLTVV.

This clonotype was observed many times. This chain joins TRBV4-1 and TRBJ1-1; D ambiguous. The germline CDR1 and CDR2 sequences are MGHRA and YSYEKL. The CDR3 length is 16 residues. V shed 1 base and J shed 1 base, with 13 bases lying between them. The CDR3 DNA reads TGCGCCAGCAGCCAAGTGTCTGGACGGCGGAACACTGAAGCTTTCTTT. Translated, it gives CASSQVSGRRNTEAFF.

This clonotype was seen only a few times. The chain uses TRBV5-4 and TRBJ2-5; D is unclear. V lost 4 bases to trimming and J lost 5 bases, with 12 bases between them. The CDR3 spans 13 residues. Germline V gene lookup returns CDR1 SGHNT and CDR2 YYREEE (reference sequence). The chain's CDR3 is CASSPDNRETQYF. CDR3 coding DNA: TGTGCCAGCAGCCCAGATAATCGCGAGACCCAGTACTTC.

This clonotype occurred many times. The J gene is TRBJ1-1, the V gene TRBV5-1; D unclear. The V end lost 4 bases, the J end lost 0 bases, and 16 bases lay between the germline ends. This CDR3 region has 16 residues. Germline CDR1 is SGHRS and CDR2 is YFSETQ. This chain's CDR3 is CASSDVFRTMNTEAFF. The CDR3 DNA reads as TGCGCCAGCAGCGACGTGTTTCGCACTATGAACACTGAAGCTTTCTTT.

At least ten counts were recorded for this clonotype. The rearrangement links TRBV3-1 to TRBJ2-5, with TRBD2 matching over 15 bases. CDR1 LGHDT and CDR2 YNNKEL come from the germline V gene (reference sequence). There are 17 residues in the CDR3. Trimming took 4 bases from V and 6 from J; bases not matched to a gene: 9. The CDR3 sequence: CASSLGLAGGLQQTQYF. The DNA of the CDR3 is TGTGCCAGCAGCCTGGGACTAGCGGGGGGACTCCAGCAGACCCAGTACTTC.

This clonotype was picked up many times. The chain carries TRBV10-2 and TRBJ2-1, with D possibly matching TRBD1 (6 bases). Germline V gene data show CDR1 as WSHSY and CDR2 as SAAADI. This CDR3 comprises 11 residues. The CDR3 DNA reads TGCGCACCGGGACATAACAATGAGCAGTTCTTC. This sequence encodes CAPGHNNEQFF.

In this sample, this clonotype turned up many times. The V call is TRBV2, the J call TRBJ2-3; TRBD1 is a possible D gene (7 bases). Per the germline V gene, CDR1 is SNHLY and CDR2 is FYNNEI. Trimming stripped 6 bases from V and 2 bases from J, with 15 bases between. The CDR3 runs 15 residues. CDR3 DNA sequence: TGTGCCAGCAGGAGGGGGGACAGAAACACAGATACGCAGTATTTT. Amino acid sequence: CASRRGDRNTDTQYF.

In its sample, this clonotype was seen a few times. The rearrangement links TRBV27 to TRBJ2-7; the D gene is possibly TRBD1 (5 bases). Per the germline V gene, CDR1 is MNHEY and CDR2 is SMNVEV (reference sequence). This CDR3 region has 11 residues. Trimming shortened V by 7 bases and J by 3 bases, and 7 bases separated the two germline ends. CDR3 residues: CASKGNYEQYF. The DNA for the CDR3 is TGTGCCAGCAAGGGGAACTACGAGCAGTACTTC.

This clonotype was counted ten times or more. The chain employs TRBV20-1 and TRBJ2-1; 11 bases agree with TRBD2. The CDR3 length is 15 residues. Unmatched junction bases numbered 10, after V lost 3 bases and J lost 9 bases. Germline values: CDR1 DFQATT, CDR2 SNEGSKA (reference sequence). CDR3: CSASQLAGGHTEQFF. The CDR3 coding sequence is TGCAGTGCTAGCCAGCTAGCGGGAGGACACACTGAGCAGTTCTTC.

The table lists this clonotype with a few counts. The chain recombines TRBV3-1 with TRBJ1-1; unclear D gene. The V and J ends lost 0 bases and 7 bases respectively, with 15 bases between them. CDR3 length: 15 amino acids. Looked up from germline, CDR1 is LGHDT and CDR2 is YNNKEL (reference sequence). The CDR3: CASSQDLMNRLEAFF. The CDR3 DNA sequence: TGTGCCAGCAGCCAAGATCTCATGAACAGACTTGAAGCTTTCTTT. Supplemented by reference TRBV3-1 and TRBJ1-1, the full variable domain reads DTAVSQTPKYLVTQMGNDKSIKCEQNLGHDTMYWYKQDSKKFLKIMFSYNNKELIINETVPNRFSPKSPDKAHLNLHINSLELGDSAVYFCASSQDLMNRLEAFFGQGTRLTVV.

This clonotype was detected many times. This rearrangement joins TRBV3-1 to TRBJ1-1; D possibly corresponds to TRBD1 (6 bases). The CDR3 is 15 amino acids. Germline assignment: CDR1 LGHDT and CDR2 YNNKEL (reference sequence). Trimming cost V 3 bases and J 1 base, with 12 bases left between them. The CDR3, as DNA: TGTGCCAGCAGCCAGTGGGACACAGCGAACACTGAAGCTTTCTTT. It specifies CASSQWDTANTEAFF.

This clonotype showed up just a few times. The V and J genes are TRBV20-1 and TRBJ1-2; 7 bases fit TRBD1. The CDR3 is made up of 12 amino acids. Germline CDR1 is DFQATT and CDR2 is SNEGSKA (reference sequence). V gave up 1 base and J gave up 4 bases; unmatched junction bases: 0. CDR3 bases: TGCAGTGCTAGAGGACAGGGCTATGGCTACACCTTC. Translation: CSARGQGYGYTF.

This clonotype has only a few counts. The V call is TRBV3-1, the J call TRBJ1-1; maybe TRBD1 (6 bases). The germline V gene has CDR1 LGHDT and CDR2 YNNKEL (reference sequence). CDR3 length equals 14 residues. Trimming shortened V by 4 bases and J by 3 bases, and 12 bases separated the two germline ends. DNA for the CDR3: TGTGCCAGCAGCCTAACAGGGTATGACACTGAAGCTTTCTTT. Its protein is CASSLTGYDTEAFF.

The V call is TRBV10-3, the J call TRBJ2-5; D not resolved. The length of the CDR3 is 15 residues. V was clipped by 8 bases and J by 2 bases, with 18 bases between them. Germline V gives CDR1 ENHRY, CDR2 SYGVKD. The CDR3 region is CAIPWLGFGQETQYF. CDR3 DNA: TGTGCCATCCCCTGGTTGGGGTTTGGGCAAGAGACCCAGTACTTC.

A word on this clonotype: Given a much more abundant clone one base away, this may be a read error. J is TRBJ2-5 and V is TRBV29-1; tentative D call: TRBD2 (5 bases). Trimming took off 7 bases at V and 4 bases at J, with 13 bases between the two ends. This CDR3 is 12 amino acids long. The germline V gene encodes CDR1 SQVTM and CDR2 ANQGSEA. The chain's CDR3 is CSAGSGGETQYF. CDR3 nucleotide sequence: TGCAGCGCGGGGAGTGGTGGAGAGACCCAGTACTTC. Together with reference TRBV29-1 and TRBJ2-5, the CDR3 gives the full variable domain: SAVISQKPSRDICQRGTSLTIQCQVDSQVTMMFWYRQQPGQSLTLIATANQGSEATYESGFVIDKFPISRPNLTFSTLTVSNMSPEDSSIYLCSAGSGGETQYFGPGTRLLVL.